The T cell receptor (beta chain) under discussion was sequenced for a study of T cells after yellow fever vaccination. Across the study: Preparation used SMART-Seq v4 Ultra Low Input for the low-cell-number fractions.

The CDR3 sequence is 14 residues long. Germline V gene lookup returns CDR1 MNHEY and CDR2 SVGAGI. With 6 bases clipped from V and 9 bases from J, the junction kept 7 bases outside the gene matches. Findings and limits, study-wide: By day 5 rather than day 15, the secondary response had peaked, though it was weaker. Post-booster repertoires contained most primary-vaccination clones again (about 96% CD4, around 88% CD8). FACS-sorted repertoires could harbor abundant contaminating bulk-population clonotypes.

A remark on this clonotype: The antigen is not known.

TCRdb recomputed calls from the 5' RACE reads with MiXCR, one row per CDR3 protein. Of around 310,000 distinct CDR3 sequences listed, about 8.7% are singletons. This chain uses TRBV6-5 with TRBJ1-6; TRBD1 agrees at 8 bases. The clonotype originates from a man aged 18 to 30 who received the YFV17D yellow fever vaccine. The source material was PBMCs, sampled on the day of the first yellow fever vaccination. The CDR3 DNA is TGTGCCAGCAGCCCCGGACAGGGTTCTTCACCCCTCCACTTT. As protein: CASSPGQGSSPLHF.